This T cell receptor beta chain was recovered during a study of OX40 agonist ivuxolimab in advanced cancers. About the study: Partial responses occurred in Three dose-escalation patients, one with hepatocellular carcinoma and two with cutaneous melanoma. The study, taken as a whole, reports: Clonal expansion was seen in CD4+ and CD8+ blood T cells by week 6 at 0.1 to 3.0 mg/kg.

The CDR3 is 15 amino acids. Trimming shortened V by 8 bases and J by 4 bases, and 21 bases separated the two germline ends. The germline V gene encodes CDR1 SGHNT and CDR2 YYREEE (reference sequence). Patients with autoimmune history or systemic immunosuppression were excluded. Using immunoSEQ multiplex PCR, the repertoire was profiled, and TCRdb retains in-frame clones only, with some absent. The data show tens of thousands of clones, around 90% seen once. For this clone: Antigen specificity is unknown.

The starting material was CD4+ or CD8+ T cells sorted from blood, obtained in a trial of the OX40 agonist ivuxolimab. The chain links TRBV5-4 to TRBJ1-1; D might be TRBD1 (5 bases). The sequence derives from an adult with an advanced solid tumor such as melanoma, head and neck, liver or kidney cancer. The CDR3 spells CASTPARGFGTEAFF. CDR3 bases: TGTGCCAGTACCCCCGCCCGGGGCTTTGGCACTGAAGCTTTCTTT.